The 11 T cell receptor beta chains below come from one sample, sequenced in a study of blood T cell repertoires in COVID-19. Assay used: immunoSEQ multiplex PCR; TCRdb lists only in-frame clones, some missing. The table records around 260,000 clones, about 85% of them present only once. Sequencing input: peripheral blood. These receptors originate from a man in his fifties or sixties with acute or convalescent COVID-19.

V usage is TRBV5-6 and J usage is TRBJ1-1; 9 nucleotides match TRBD1. After removal of 1 base from V and 6 bases from J, the junction contained 7 bases not matched to a gene. Germline CDR1 SGHDT, CDR2 YYEEEE. This CDR3 spans 15 amino acids. In DNA form, the CDR3 reads TGTGCCAGCAGCTTGCCGGGGACAGGGCGGTCTGAAGCTTTCTTT. Protein: CASSLPGTGRSEAFF.

The chain joins TRBV7-2 to TRBJ2-2; D may be TRBD2 (5 bases). This CDR3 contains 16 residues. The germline V and J ends were trimmed by 1 base and 1 base, with 10 bases remaining between them. Germline V gene data show CDR1 as SGHTA and CDR2 as FQGNSA. CDR3 sequence: CASSLVGSWNTGELFF. In nucleotides, the CDR3 is TGTGCCAGCAGCTTAGTTGGGAGTTGGAACACCGGGGAGCTGTTTTTT.

In nucleotides, the CDR3 is TGTGCCAGCAGGACTAGCGGGAGCCCTCGGGGAACCGGGGAGCTGTTTTTT. It codes for CASRTSGSPRGTGELFF. The chain has TRBV28 and TRBJ2-2; 12 bases line up with TRBD2. Per the germline V gene, CDR1 is MDHEN and CDR2 is SYDVKM. The junction had 10 bases not matched to a gene; V was cut back by 6 bases and J by 5 bases. This CDR3 spans 17 amino acids.

J is TRBJ2-5 and V is TRBV9; 9 bases agree with TRBD1. The germline gives CDR1 SGDLS, CDR2 YYNGEE. J lost 4 bases, V lost 0 bases, and 7 bases had no gene match. The length of the CDR3 is 16 residues. Here the CDR3 DNA reads TGTGCCAGCAGCGTAGACGGGACAGGGTCGGCAGAGACCCAGTACTTC. Translation gives CASSVDGTGSAETQYF.

This clone was seen only a few times. The CDR3 DNA follows: TGTGCCAGCAGCACCCGGACAGAGGTCTATGGCTACACCTTC. Its translation is CASSTRTEVYGYTF. The chain employs TRBV7-9 and TRBJ1-2; D is possibly TRBD1 (6 bases). The CDR3 has 14 amino acids. Between the trimmed V and J ends, which lost 5 bases and 4 bases, there was a span of 14 bases. Germline V gene data show CDR1 as SEHNR and CDR2 as FQNEAQ (reference sequence). Together with reference TRBV7-9 and TRBJ1-2, the CDR3 gives the full variable domain: DTGVSQNPRHKITKRGQNVTFRCDPISEHNRLYWYRQTLGQGPEFLTYFQNEAQLEKSRLLSDRFSAERPKGSFSTLEIQRTEQGDSAMYLCASSTRTEVYGYTFGSGTRLTVV.

The genes are TRBV4-1 and TRBJ2-2; D is unresolved. The germline CDR1 and CDR2 sequences are MGHRA and YSYEKL. V lost 0 bases and J 3 bases, leaving 5 bases between the germline ends. The CDR3 is 14 amino acids. The CDR3 spells CASSQDDYTGELFF. In DNA, the CDR3 is TGCGCCAGCAGCCAAGATGACTACACCGGGGAGCTGTTTTTT.

The V and J genes are TRBV15 and TRBJ2-6; 10 bases agree with TRBD1. V shed 11 bases, J shed 0 bases, and the junction held 10 bases outside the gene matches. Per the germline V gene, CDR1 is LNHNV and CDR2 is YYDKDF (reference sequence). The CDR3 has 17 residues. CDR3 loop: CAAGTGALHSGANVLTF. The CDR3 DNA follows: TGTGCCGCTGGGACAGGGGCCCTACACTCTGGGGCCAACGTCCTGACTTTC.

This clone was counted a single time. The chain carries TRBV11-2 and TRBJ2-3, with TRBD1 matching over 10 bases. V shed 0 bases, J shed 3 bases, and the junction held 6 bases outside the gene matches. The V gene's germline CDR1 is SGHAT and CDR2 FQNNGV. This CDR3 comprises 17 residues. DNA for the CDR3: TGTGCCAGCAGCTTAGATCCCGACAGGGGGCGAACAGATACGCAGTATTTT. Protein: CASSLDPDRGRTDTQYF.

The chain combines TRBV6-6 with TRBJ2-7; 9 bases fit TRBD1. Germline values: CDR1 MNHNY, CDR2 SVGAGI (reference sequence). The CDR3 extends over 13 amino acids. After removal of 6 bases from V and 4 bases from J, the junction contained 4 bases not matched to a gene. The CDR3 sequence: CASRPGQGYEQYF. In DNA, the CDR3 is TGTGCCAGCAGGCCGGGACAGGGTTACGAGCAGTACTTC.

With regard to this clone: Its ends do not fully match the called genes, so a read error is possible. The J gene is TRBJ2-1, the V gene TRBV6-6; 14 bases align to TRBD2. The length of the CDR3 is 14 residues. Germline assignment: CDR1 MNHNY and CDR2 SVGAGI (reference sequence). The CDR3 DNA is TGTGCCAGCAGAGGGACTAGCGGGAGTAAGACGCAGGTCTTC. As protein: CASRGTSGSKTQVF.

This chain links TRBV20-1 with TRBJ2-7; no firm D call. The CDR3 is made up of 13 amino acids. Trimming took off 3 bases at V and 0 bases at J, with 9 bases between the two ends. Germline V lookup: CDR1 DFQATT, CDR2 SNEGSKA (reference sequence). CDR3 nucleotides: TGCAGTGCTAGTCCGGGTAGCTCCTACGAGCAGTACTTC. It translates to CSASPGSSYEQYF.